This TCR beta chain is from a study of T cell changes during pregnancy in multiple sclerosis. Trimming stripped 0 bases from V and 2 bases from J, with 10 bases between. The CDR3 spans 15 residues. Germline CDR1 reads MNHNY; CDR2 reads SVGAGI (reference sequence). TCRdb keeps only in-frame clones here, not all; method: immunoSEQ multiplex PCR. Found here are about 40,000 clones, roughly nine tenths of them singletons; the top ten hold approximately 1%. The receptor comes from a female donor with multiple sclerosis, enrolled in a pregnancy study. The specimen was CD4+ T cells from peripheral blood mononuclear cells, collected after pregnancy. The rearrangement joins TRBV6-6 to TRBJ1-1; TRBD1 is a possible D gene (5 bases). The CDR3 protein is CASSYSAQGNTEAFF. CDR3 DNA sequence: TGTGCCAGCAGTTACTCGGCCCAGGGAAACACTGAAGCTTTCTTT.